Listed below are T cell receptor beta chains from one sample, sequenced in a study of Ad26.COV2.S vaccination and SARS-CoV-2 variants. Sequencing used immunoSEQ multiplex PCR; TCRdb keeps in-frame clones, though not all of them. The sample includes about 390,000 clones, approximately 90% seen only once; the top ten take approximately 1.7%. Specimen: peripheral blood, collected in a trial of Ad26.COV2.S vaccine versus placebo. The receptors come from a person aged 18 to 65 who received the Ad26.COV2.S COVID-19 vaccine or a placebo. Each CDR3 is given with its conserved first and last residue. The order of the fields is clone size, V gene, J gene, D gene, CDR3 protein, CDR3 DNA. A D gene is named only where the DNA matches it firmly. Some rows mark clone size as missing; the rest say once, few, many or name a class of expanded clone.

clone size: few
V gene: TRBV5-1
J gene: TRBJ2-3
D gene: NA
CDR3 protein: CASSLGDSTDTQYF
CDR3 DNA: TGCGCCAGCAGCTTAGGGGACAGCACAGATACGCAGTATTTT

clone size: NA
V gene: TRBV5-6
J gene: TRBJ2-1
D gene: NA
CDR3 protein: CASSFQYNEQFF
CDR3 DNA: TGTGCCAGCAGCTTCCAATACAATGAGCAGTTCTTC

clone size: NA
V gene: TRBV6-5
J gene: TRBJ1-2
D gene: NA
CDR3 protein: CASSYGQGKGYGYTF
CDR3 DNA: TGTGCCAGCAGTTACGGGCAGGGCAAGGGGTATGGCTACACCTTC

clone size: NA
V gene: TRBV6-2/TRBV6-3
J gene: TRBJ1-1
D gene: TRBD1
CDR3 protein: CASSYSPWDRVNTEAFF
CDR3 DNA: TGTGCCAGCAGTTACTCACCCTGGGACAGGGTGAACACTGAAGCTTTCTTT

clone size: NA
V gene: TRBV7-2
J gene: TRBJ1-1
D gene: NA
CDR3 protein: CASSQKRGGNTEAFF
CDR3 DNA: TGTGCCAGCAGCCAAAAGCGGGGCGGGAACACTGAAGCTTTCTTT

clone size: once
V gene: TRBV6-2/TRBV6-3
J gene: TRBJ1-1
D gene: NA
CDR3 protein: CASSYNPTGSYTEAFF
CDR3 DNA: TGTGCCAGCAGTTACAACCCGACGGGGTCTTACACTGAAGCTTTCTTT

clone size: once
V gene: TRBV29-1
J gene: TRBJ2-7
D gene: TRBD1
CDR3 protein: CSVWTGGLYEQYF
CDR3 DNA: TGCAGCGTTTGGACAGGGGGCTTGTACGAGCAGTACTTC

clone size: NA
V gene: TRBV6-5
J gene: TRBJ2-7
D gene: NA
CDR3 protein: CASSLGQASYEQYF
CDR3 DNA: TGTGCCAGCAGTTTAGGGCAGGCCTCCTACGAGCAGTACTTC

clone size: NA
V gene: TRBV28
J gene: TRBJ1-2
D gene: NA
CDR3 protein: CASSSPGHANYGYTF
CDR3 DNA: TGTGCCAGCAGTTCCCCGGGACATGCTAACTATGGCTACACCTTC

clone size: NA
V gene: TRBV7-7
J gene: TRBJ2-2
D gene: NA
CDR3 protein: CASSLNRNTGELFF
CDR3 DNA: TGTGCCAGCAGCTTAAACAGGAACACCGGGGAGCTGTTTTTT

clone size: NA
V gene: TRBV19
J gene: TRBJ2-5
D gene: NA
CDR3 protein: CASSKGGAQETQYF
CDR3 DNA: TGTGCCAGTAGTAAGGGGGGTGCCCAAGAGACCCAGTACTTC

clone size: NA
V gene: TRBV11-2
J gene: TRBJ2-5
D gene: NA
CDR3 protein: CATRVSGAQYF
CDR3 DNA: TGTGCCACCCGAGTGTCCGGTGCCCAGTACTTC

clone size: NA
V gene: TRBV4-3
J gene: TRBJ2-1
D gene: NA
CDR3 protein: CASSQESADPYNEQFF
CDR3 DNA: TGCGCCAGCAGCCAAGAGAGCGCAGACCCCTACAATGAGCAGTTCTTC

clone size: NA
V gene: TRBV15
J gene: TRBJ1-2
D gene: TRBD1
CDR3 protein: CATSPGTGNYGYTF
CDR3 DNA: TGTGCCACCAGTCCCGGGACAGGGAACTATGGCTACACCTTC

clone size: NA
V gene: TRBV7-8
J gene: TRBJ1-2
D gene: NA
CDR3 protein: CASSFGGVNYGYTF
CDR3 DNA: TGTGCCAGCAGCTTTGGTGGGGTTAACTATGGCTACACCTTC

clone size: NA
V gene: TRBV4-3
J gene: TRBJ2-5
D gene: NA
CDR3 protein: CASSQDVAWETQYF
CDR3 DNA: TGCGCCAGCAGCCAAGATGTGGCCTGGGAGACCCAGTACTTC

clone size: NA
V gene: TRBV18
J gene: TRBJ2-7
D gene: TRBD1
CDR3 protein: CASSRQGAPGEQYF
CDR3 DNA: TGTGCCAGCTCACGACAGGGGGCGCCAGGGGAGCAGTACTTC

clone size: NA
V gene: TRBV7-7
J gene: TRBJ2-1
D gene: NA
CDR3 protein: CASSVGPTVGNEQFF
CDR3 DNA: TGTGCTAGCAGCGTAGGACCCACCGTGGGCAATGAGCAGTTCTTC

clone size: NA
V gene: TRBV3-1/TRBV3-2
J gene: TRBJ1-1
D gene: NA
CDR3 protein: CASSPTVNTEAFF
CDR3 DNA: TGTGCCAGCAGCCCCACAGTGAACACTGAAGCTTTCTTT

clone size: once
V gene: TRBV4-3
J gene: TRBJ2-6
D gene: NA
CDR3 protein: CASSLRFSGANVLTF
CDR3 DNA: TGCGCCAGCAGCCTAAGGTTCTCTGGGGCCAACGTCCTGACTTTC

clone size: NA
V gene: TRBV3-1/TRBV3-2
J gene: TRBJ2-3
D gene: TRBD2
CDR3 protein: CASSQEGVGLVSHYPTDTQYF
CDR3 DNA: TGTGCCAGCAGCCAAGAGGGGGTGGGACTAGTCTCCCACTACCCTACAGATACGCAGTATTTT

clone size: NA
V gene: TRBV5-1
J gene: TRBJ2-5
D gene: NA
CDR3 protein: CASSLESEETQYF
CDR3 DNA: TGCGCCAGCAGCTTGGAGTCCGAAGAGACCCAGTACTTC

clone size: NA
V gene: TRBV15
J gene: TRBJ1-2
D gene: TRBD1
CDR3 protein: CATSRGGTGAGYGYTF
CDR3 DNA: TGTGCCACCAGCAGAGGGGGGACAGGGGCCGGTTATGGCTACACCTTC

clone size: once
V gene: TRBV12-3/TRBV12-4
J gene: TRBJ2-1
D gene: NA
CDR3 protein: CASRSNNEQFF
CDR3 DNA: TGTGCCAGCAGATCAAATAATGAGCAGTTCTTC

clone size: NA
V gene: TRBV4-3
J gene: TRBJ1-2
D gene: TRBD1
CDR3 protein: CASSQHRDRGKDGYTF
CDR3 DNA: TGCGCCAGCAGCCAGCACCGGGACAGGGGGAAGGATGGCTACACCTTC

clone size: once
V gene: TRBV7-2
J gene: TRBJ1-6
D gene: NA
CDR3 protein: CASSPYGSPLHF
CDR3 DNA: TGTGCCAGCAGCCCCTATGGTTCACCCCTCCACTTT

clone size: NA
V gene: TRBV5-1
J gene: TRBJ1-2
D gene: TRBD1
CDR3 protein: CASSPVPYRGQDGYTF
CDR3 DNA: TGCGCCAGCAGCCCAGTACCTTACAGGGGGCAGGATGGCTACACCTTC

clone size: NA
V gene: TRBV4-1
J gene: TRBJ2-5
D gene: NA
CDR3 protein: CASSQDRSTQETQYF
CDR3 DNA: TGCGCCAGCAGCCAAGATCGGTCTACTCAAGAGACCCAGTACTTC

clone size: NA
V gene: TRBV27
J gene: TRBJ2-5
D gene: NA
CDR3 protein: CASSLISGKETQYF
CDR3 DNA: TGTGCCAGCAGTTTAATTAGCGGTAAAGAGACCCAGTACTTC

clone size: NA
V gene: TRBV30
J gene: TRBJ1-3
D gene: NA
CDR3 protein: CAWSVLSGNTIYF
CDR3 DNA: TGTGCCTGGAGTGTTCTCAGTGGAAACACCATATATTTT

clone size: NA
V gene: TRBV5-1
J gene: TRBJ2-5
D gene: TRBD2
CDR3 protein: CASTHMPLGAGGEETQYF
CDR3 DNA: TGCGCCAGCACCCATATGCCCTTGGGAGCGGGAGGGGAAGAGACCCAGTACTTC

clone size: once
V gene: TRBV5-1
J gene: TRBJ2-7
D gene: NA
CDR3 protein: CASSLESGRNEQYF
CDR3 DNA: TGCGCCAGCAGCTTGGAGTCAGGTAGGAACGAGCAGTACTTC

clone size: NA
V gene: TRBV6-6
J gene: TRBJ2-3
D gene: NA
CDR3 protein: CASSYRDNRKYF
CDR3 DNA: TGTGCCAGCAGTTACCGGGACAACAGGAAGTATTTT